This is a list of T cell receptor beta chains from one sample in a study of cytomegalovirus exposure and HLA in healthy donors. Method: immunoSEQ multiplex PCR; TCRdb's copy keeps in-frame clones and lacks some. This repertoire shows about 53,000 clones, around 91% found once; its top ten account for 1.4%. Sequencing was performed on PBMCs. These TCRs come from a man in his late teens or twenties in good health and CMV-seronegative. The CDR3 runs from the conserved cysteine through the conserved F or W. The D gene is left open where the match is weak. The size of a clone is reported for some rows only, either as once, few or many, or as a class for expanded clones.

DNA,CDR3,J,size,D,length,V
TGTGCCAGCAGCAAAAACTCGGGCGGGGAGCTGTTTTTT,CASSKNSGGELFF,TRBJ2-2,.,.,13,TRBV7-3
TGTGCCAGCAGCCCCCTCAACAGGAGGGAGTCCTACGAGCAGTACTTC,CASSPLNRRESYEQYF,TRBJ2-7,.,.,16,TRBV11-2
TGTGCCAGCAGCTTCGGGACCGGGACTAGCAATGAGCAGTTCTTC,CASSFGTGTSNEQFF,TRBJ2-1,.,TRBD2,15,TRBV7-3
TGTGTCAGCAGCTTAGCTTGGGACAGGGAGCAAGAGACCCAGTACTTC,CVSSLAWDREQETQYF,TRBJ2-5,.,TRBD1,16,TRBV7-2
TGTGCCAGCAGTTTAGAGGGAGCTCATAATCAGCCCCAGCATTTT,CASSLEGAHNQPQHF,TRBJ1-5,.,.,15,TRBV28
TGCGCCAGCAGCCAAGATACCTCTTCCTCAACAGGGGGTGGCTCCTACGAGCAGTACTTC,CASSQDTSSSTGGGSYEQYF,TRBJ2-7,.,TRBD1,20,TRBV4-1
TGTGCCAGTAGTATACTGGGGGCGGTCACAGATACGCAGTATTTT,CASSILGAVTDTQYF,TRBJ2-3,.,.,15,TRBV19
TGTGCCAGCCGCCAGGGGGCTGTGTCCTACGAGCAGTACTTC,CASRQGAVSYEQYF,TRBJ2-7,few,TRBD1,14,TRBV27
TGTGCCAGCAGTCCTCGGGGGGGACAGAGCTCTGGAAACACCATATATTTT,CASSPRGGQSSGNTIYF,TRBJ1-3,.,TRBD1,17,TRBV5-4
TGTGCCAGCAGTGGGACAGGAGGGGGGGAGACCCAGTACTTC,CASSGTGGGETQYF,TRBJ2-5,.,.,14,TRBV2
TGTGCCAGCAGAATACTGGGACAGGGGATCGAGACCCAGTACTTC,CASRILGQGIETQYF,TRBJ2-5,.,TRBD1,15,TRBV27
TGCAGCGTTGAGTTTTTCGGGACAGGGTACAATGAGCAGTTCTTC,CSVEFFGTGYNEQFF,TRBJ2-1,.,TRBD1,15,TRBV29-1
TGTGCCAGCAGTTTGTCAGGGGCAGAGACCCAGTACTTC,CASSLSGAETQYF,TRBJ2-5,.,.,13,TRBV28
TGCGCCAGCACCCCCGAACAGGTCGAAGAGACCCAGTACTTC,CASTPEQVEETQYF,TRBJ2-5,.,.,14,TRBV5-1
TGTGCCAGCAGTTTCTCACTAGCGGGAGATGAGCAGTACTTC,CASSFSLAGDEQYF,TRBJ2-7,.,TRBD2,14,TRBV28
TGCAGCGTTGAAGACCAGGGTACTGCTGGCTACACCTTC,CSVEDQGTAGYTF,TRBJ1-2,.,.,13,TRBV29-1
TGTGCCAGCGGTGCAGGGCCGAATGAGCAGTTCTTC,CASGAGPNEQFF,TRBJ2-1,.,.,12,TRBV7-3